This TCR beta chain was captured by sequencing in a study of shared clonotypes between healthy human individuals. Authors' analysis steps: Junction-only sequences without quality scores were provided by ImmunoSEQ, so filtering was different. The assay was immunoSEQ multiplex PCR, and TCRdb's table has in-frame clones only and misses some. That table is the source of V, J and clone size, and D and trimming were worked out from the DNA. The sample consists of about 820,000 clones, almost 95% of them appearing once. CD8 cells regarded as naive lacked CD45RO, were positively chosen for CCR7, and omitted terminally differentiated effector memory CD45RA+ cells. In germline, CDR1 is LNHNV, CDR2 YYDKDF (reference sequence). The CDR3 spans 14 residues. V lost 3 bases to trimming and J lost 4 bases, with 10 bases between them.

Sequenced sample: naive CD8+ T cells sorted from blood. The clonotype was recovered from a man aged 25-45 years in good health. This chain joins TRBV15 and TRBJ1-3, with D perhaps matching TRBD1 (5 bases). CDR3 in amino acids: CATSSTGLGNTIYF. The DNA for the CDR3 is TGTGCCACCAGCAGTACAGGACTAGGAAACACCATATATTTT. Filled out from reference TRBV15 and TRBJ1-3, the complete variable domain reads DAMVIQNPRYQVTQFGKPVTLSCSQTLNHNVMYWYQQKSSQAPKLLFHYYDKDFNNEADTPDNFQSRRPNTSFCFLDIRSPGLGDTAMYLCATSSTGLGNTIYFGEGSWLTVV.